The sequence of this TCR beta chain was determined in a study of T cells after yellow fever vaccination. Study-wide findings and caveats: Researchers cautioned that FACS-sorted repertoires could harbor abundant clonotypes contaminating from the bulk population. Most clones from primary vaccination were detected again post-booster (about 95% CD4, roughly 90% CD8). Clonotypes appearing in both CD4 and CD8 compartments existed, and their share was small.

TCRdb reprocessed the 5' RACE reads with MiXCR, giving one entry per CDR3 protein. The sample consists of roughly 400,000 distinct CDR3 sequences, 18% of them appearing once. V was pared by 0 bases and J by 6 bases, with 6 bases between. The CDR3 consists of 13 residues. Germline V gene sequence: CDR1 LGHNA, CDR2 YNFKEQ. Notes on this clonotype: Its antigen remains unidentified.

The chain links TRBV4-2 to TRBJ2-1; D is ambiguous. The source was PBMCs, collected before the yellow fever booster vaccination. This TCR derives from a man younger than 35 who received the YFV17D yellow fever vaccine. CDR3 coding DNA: TGTGCCAGCAGCCAAGATGCGGCCAATGAGCAGTTCTTC. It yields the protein CASSQDAANEQFF.